This TCR beta chain was recorded in a study of blood T cells in healthy people across ages. For the second PCR, which ran for roughly 6 to 12 cycles, a sample-barcoded 5' primer and a J-beta primer mix were used. TCRdb re-analysed the 5' RACE reads in MiXCR, keeping a single row per CDR3 protein. The sample yields roughly 1,800,000 distinct CDR3 sequences, about 50% seen once. This clonotype was detected only a few times. The length of the CDR3 is 15 residues. The V and J ends lost 1 base and 5 bases, in that order; junction bases with no gene match: 5. Germline CDR1 is DFQATT and CDR2 is SNEGSKA (reference sequence).

This clonotype was sampled from a woman between 40 and 55 years old in good health. The V and J genes are TRBV20-1 and TRBJ2-1, with 10 bases fitting TRBD1. The material sequenced was blood. The CDR3 DNA reads as TGCAGTGCTAGAGGATGGGACAGGGGCAACAATGAGCAGTTCTTC. It is translated as CSARGWDRGNNEQFF.